This is a list of T cell receptor beta chains from one sample in a study of T cells expressing NK-cell markers. After re-calling the 5' RACE reads, TCRdb lists one entry per CDR3 protein, DNA absent. The sample's table shows approximately 170,000 distinct CDR3 sequences. Sequencing was done on a sample of blood T cells: a sorted CD56 or NKG2C T cell subset, CD4+ or CD8+ T cells, or bulk PBMC T cells (not recorded which). The receptors stem from a man aged 18-75 years in good health. Both conserved end residues are part of each CDR3. Each record gives: clone size, V gene, J gene, CDR3 length, CDR3 protein. Not every row has a clone size; where given, it reads once, few, many or a size class.

abundance: -
v_gene: TRBV12-3/TRBV12-4
j_gene: TRBJ2-7
len: 15
CDR3aa: CASSAGLAGIYEQYF

abundance: -
v_gene: TRBV2
j_gene: TRBJ1-4
len: 15
CDR3aa: CASSGTGATNEKLFF

abundance: -
v_gene: TRBV4-2
j_gene: TRBJ2-1
len: 15
CDR3aa: CASSSLAGPYNEQFF

abundance: -
v_gene: TRBV6-1
j_gene: TRBJ2-2
len: 16
CDR3aa: CASRHLTGGLTGELFF

abundance: -
v_gene: TRBV7-8
j_gene: TRBJ2-5
len: 13
CDR3aa: CASSLGVGETQYF

abundance: -
v_gene: TRBV12-3/TRBV12-4
j_gene: TRBJ2-3
len: 15
CDR3aa: CASSFPPSTGDTQYF

abundance: -
v_gene: TRBV5-1
j_gene: TRBJ2-1
len: 14
CDR3aa: CASSLPSGANEQFF

abundance: -
v_gene: TRBV19
j_gene: TRBJ2-7
len: 12
CDR3aa: CASSTGPYEQYF

abundance: -
v_gene: TRBV7-8
j_gene: TRBJ1-1
len: 14
CDR3aa: CASSPPRTSTEAFF

abundance: -
v_gene: TRBV5-5
j_gene: TRBJ1-5
len: 13
CDR3aa: CASSSVDHQPQHF

abundance: -
v_gene: TRBV27
j_gene: TRBJ1-4
len: 12
CDR3aa: CASTQGNEKLFF

abundance: -
v_gene: TRBV7-2
j_gene: TRBJ1-2
len: 14
CDR3aa: CASSLEWDDGGYTF

abundance: -
v_gene: TRBV15
j_gene: TRBJ2-5
len: 13
CDR3aa: CATTVGRGETQYF

abundance: -
v_gene: TRBV2
j_gene: TRBJ2-2
len: 15
CDR3aa: CASSPDHPNTGELFF

abundance: -
v_gene: TRBV3-1
j_gene: TRBJ2-6
len: 16
CDR3aa: CASSQKTVAGANVLTF

abundance: -
v_gene: TRBV20-1
j_gene: TRBJ2-5
len: 13
CDR3aa: CSARLAGPETQYF

abundance: -
v_gene: TRBV4-2
j_gene: TRBJ1-2
len: 17
CDR3aa: CASSQDTGQYEEGFLTF

abundance: medium-sized
v_gene: TRBV3-1
j_gene: TRBJ2-7
len: 14
CDR3aa: CASSQDSGTYEQYF

abundance: -
v_gene: TRBV19
j_gene: TRBJ1-1
len: 13
CDR3aa: CASSMDWGTEAFF

abundance: -
v_gene: TRBV9
j_gene: TRBJ2-2
len: 16
CDR3aa: CASSVDPAGGTGELFF

abundance: -
v_gene: TRBV21-1
j_gene: TRBJ2-7
len: 14
CDR3aa: CASSNRRRFYEQYF

abundance: -
v_gene: TRBV7-9
j_gene: TRBJ1-6
len: 12
CDR3aa: CASSDLTSPLHF

abundance: -
v_gene: TRBV29-1
j_gene: TRBJ1-1
len: 13
CDR3aa: CSVRTGRDTEAFF

abundance: -
v_gene: TRBV7-6
j_gene: TRBJ2-3
len: 15
CDR3aa: CASSFSGARTDTQYF

abundance: -
v_gene: TRBV6-5
j_gene: TRBJ2-5
len: 15
CDR3aa: CASSYYPGDQETQYF

abundance: -
v_gene: TRBV20-1
j_gene: TRBJ1-4
len: 14
CDR3aa: CSAKPQGREEKLFF

abundance: -
v_gene: TRBV13
j_gene: TRBJ1-2
len: 14
CDR3aa: CASSGADRNYGYTF

abundance: -
v_gene: TRBV7-9
j_gene: TRBJ2-7
len: 14
CDR3aa: CASSHDWTVREQYF

abundance: -
v_gene: TRBV27
j_gene: TRBJ2-7
len: 12
CDR3aa: CASSFGVGEQYF

abundance: -
v_gene: TRBV5-1
j_gene: TRBJ2-5
len: 14
CDR3aa: CASSSTGVWETQYF

abundance: -
v_gene: TRBV5-6
j_gene: TRBJ1-1
len: 13
CDR3aa: CASKGAGNTEAFF

abundance: -
v_gene: TRBV3-1
j_gene: TRBJ2-5
len: 19
CDR3aa: CASSQDWLATLEYQETQYF

abundance: -
v_gene: TRBV7-9
j_gene: TRBJ2-7
len: 12
CDR3aa: CASGAGSYEQYF

abundance: -
v_gene: TRBV6-1
j_gene: TRBJ2-7
len: 14
CDR3aa: CASSEALESYEQYF

abundance: -
v_gene: TRBV4-1
j_gene: TRBJ1-6
len: 15
CDR3aa: CASSQAPGANSPLHF

abundance: -
v_gene: TRBV9
j_gene: TRBJ1-3
len: 16
CDR3aa: CASSANQEDSGNTIYF

abundance: -
v_gene: TRBV5-6
j_gene: TRBJ2-7
len: 16
CDR3aa: CASSVLTGGGPYEQYF

abundance: -
v_gene: TRBV7-3
j_gene: TRBJ2-6
len: 17
CDR3aa: CASSPTGGAFGANVLTF

abundance: -
v_gene: TRBV12-3/TRBV12-4
j_gene: TRBJ2-7
len: 14
CDR3aa: CASSATSGSYEQYF

abundance: -
v_gene: TRBV2
j_gene: TRBJ2-3
len: 15
CDR3aa: CASRGPGQRTDTQYF

abundance: -
v_gene: TRBV14
j_gene: TRBJ2-3
len: 14
CDR3aa: CASSLSGSRDTQYF

abundance: -
v_gene: TRBV27
j_gene: TRBJ2-7
len: 14
CDR3aa: CASSPWTGLNEQYF